This TCR beta chain was sequenced during a study of human T cells and chemical hapten exposure. Trimming shortened V by 5 bases and J by 4 bases, and 14 bases separated the two germline ends. There are 14 residues in the CDR3. CDR1 SNHLY and CDR2 FYNNEI come from the germline V gene. Original handling: Counts of TCRs in each sample centred on a median of around 96,000 and extended from approximately 25,000 to 650,000. TCRdb itself ran the RACE reads through MiXCR, one entry per CDR3 protein. The V and J calls follow TCRdb's processing rather than the paper's. The profile shows over 300,000 distinct CDR3 sequences, 5.1% of them singletons. This clonotype was picked up many times. Described time point: pre-sensitization, week 0. Treatment here: therapeutic diphenylcyclopropenone sensitization with weekly scalp DPC. The donor pool consisted of alopecia patients aged 18 to 70 years, considered suitable for DPC. The study extracted total RNA from unfractionated whole blood.

The source material was whole blood, sampled in connection with sensitization to the hapten diphenylcyclopropenone (DPC). The TCR was taken from a woman aged 50 to 60 with alopecia areata. Some clones in this sample may be carry-over from other donors' samples. V gene TRBV2 combines with J gene TRBJ1-1; no firm D call. The DNA of the CDR3 is TGTGCCAGCAGTACCGTAGGACGGGGCACTGAAGCTTTCTTT. It is translated as CASSTVGRGTEAFF.